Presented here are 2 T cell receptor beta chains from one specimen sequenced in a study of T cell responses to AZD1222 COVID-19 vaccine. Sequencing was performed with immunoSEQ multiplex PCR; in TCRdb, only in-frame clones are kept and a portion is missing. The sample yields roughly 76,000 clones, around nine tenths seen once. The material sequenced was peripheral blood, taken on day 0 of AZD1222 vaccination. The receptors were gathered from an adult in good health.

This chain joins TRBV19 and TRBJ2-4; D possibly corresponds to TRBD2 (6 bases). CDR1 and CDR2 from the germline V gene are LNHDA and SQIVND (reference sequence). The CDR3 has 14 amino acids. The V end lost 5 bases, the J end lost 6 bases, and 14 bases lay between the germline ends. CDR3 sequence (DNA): TGTGCCAGTAGTCCCCGGGGACTGAGAAACATTCAGTACTTC. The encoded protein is CASSPRGLRNIQYF.

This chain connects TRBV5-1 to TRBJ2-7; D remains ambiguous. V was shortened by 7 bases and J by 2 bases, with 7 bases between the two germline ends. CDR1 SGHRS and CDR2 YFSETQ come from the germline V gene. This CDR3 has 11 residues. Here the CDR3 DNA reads TGCGCCAGCCCTTCCCCCTACGAGCAGTACTTC. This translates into CASPSPYEQYF.